What follows describes a single TCR beta chain. The antigen is unknown. The data belong to a study of CD8 T cells in ankylosing spondylitis. Whole-study results and caveats: Reactive arthritis synovial fluid and blood were previously reported to contain some motif variants.

TCRdb reprocessed the 5' RACE reads with MiXCR, giving one entry per CDR3 protein. The sample carries tens of thousands of distinct CDR3 sequences, about 7% recorded once. The TCR originated in a male donor with ankylosing spondylitis or in good health (not recorded which). The sequenced material came from blood, either unsorted or a sorted T cell fraction (not recorded which).

The chain's CDR3 is CASTQGDGGETQYF. The CDR3 DNA reads TGTGCCAGCACCCAGGGGGATGGTGGGGAGACCCAGTACTTC. This sequence joins TRBV28 and TRBJ2-5; 7 nucleotides line up with TRBD1. Per the germline V gene, CDR1 is MDHEN and CDR2 is SYDVKM. J gave up 5 bases and V 7 bases, and 10 bases lay outside the gene matches. The CDR3 spans 14 residues.